This TCR beta chain is drawn from a study of beta chain features in type 1 diabetes. General study points: Whether TCRB rearrangement is influenced by HLA type went unresolved here. People with Type 1 diabetes carried modestly yet significantly shorter TCRB CDR3s in all four CD4+ subsets. Sequencing the cDNA could make cells with high TCR expression show up more than they should.

This clone has a handful of counts. Its antigen is unknown. The V gene's germline CDR1 is LNHDA and CDR2 SQIVND (reference sequence). Losses at the gene ends were 2 bases for V and 3 bases for J; bases not matched to a gene: 13. This CDR3 region has 18 residues. The whole isolated RNA underwent reverse transcription, so sequencing captured expressed TCRB transcripts. Assay: immunoSEQ multiplex PCR; the TCRdb copy retains only in-frame clones and omits some. This sample carries about 250,000 clones, 13% to 15% of them seen once, and the ten largest clones take 0.026%. A single heparinised draw of roughly 120 mL on average was taken per donor.

The TCR sequence derives from a woman in her 40s in good health. The sample consisted of naive CD4+ T cells from blood. The chain carries TRBV19 and TRBJ2-1; 7 nucleotides line up with TRBD1. Written as DNA, the CDR3 is TGTGCCAGTAGTATACTGAACAGGGGACACCTTATCTACAATGAGCAGTTCTTC. The encoded protein is CASSILNRGHLIYNEQFF.